A single TCR beta chain is shown here with its context. Its matching antigen is unknown. Through negative isolation, CD4+ and CD8+ T cells were obtained, while TEMRA cells were enriched using FACS. CDR3 length: 14 amino acids. The germline V and J ends were trimmed by 0 bases and 3 bases, with 7 bases remaining between them. Germline V gives CDR1 SGDLS, CDR2 YYNGEE. The entry originates in a study of CD8 T cells in Susac syndrome. Study-wide findings and caveats: Only a relatively small number of individuals were included in the TCR sequencing and HLA analysis.

The authors reverse transcribed about 0.5 to 1 ug RNA with random hexamers. Amplification of TCR beta CDR3 used immunoSEQ multiplex PCR across 54 Vbeta and 13 Jbeta. TCRdb used MiXCR to reprocess the immunoSEQ multiplex PCR reads, holding one entry per CDR3 protein. Seen here are hundreds of thousands of distinct CDR3 sequences, 92% observed once, and the top ten hold roughly 0.13%. Sequencing was done on a sample of CD8+ T cells from PBMCs. This chain connects TRBV9 to TRBJ1-5; no definite D call. This sequence originates from a human donor with multiple sclerosis. CDR3 sequence (DNA): TGTGCCAGCAGCGTAGCGGGGTCCAATCAGCCCCAGCATTTT. Translating it yields CASSVAGSNQPQHF.